Shown below are 32 T cell receptor beta chains from a single sample sequenced in a study of T-cell reconstitution after alpha-beta-depleted transplantation in children. TCRbeta library construction was performed incorporating unique molecular identifiers. TCRdb called the PCR reads again in MiXCR, with one record for every CDR3 protein. The repertoire has roughly 340,000 distinct CDR3 sequences, about a sixth of them found once; the top ten carry about 41%. Sequenced here: PBMCs, mostly from graft donor cells, sampled 360 days after TCRalphabeta/CD19-depleted stem cell transplant. These receptors originate from a male patient aged 2 to 9 who had a stem cell transplant for acute lymphoblastic leukemia, so the T cells may come from the graft donor.

This clonotype was seen more than once but under ten times. The rearrangement uses TRBV10-3 and TRBJ2-1; D remains unclear. Germline CDR1 reads ENHRY; CDR2 reads SYGVKD. The CDR3 is made up of 13 amino acids. The V gene lost 5 bases and the J gene lost 5 bases, with 10 bases spanning the gap. CDR3 coding DNA: TGTGCCATCAGTCCTGGGAAGAACAATGAGCAGTTCTTC. Residues: CAISPGKNNEQFF.

This clonotype was counted many times. This chain joins TRBV6-5 and TRBJ2-1; TRBD1 or TRBD2 may be the D gene (7 bases each). This CDR3 contains 17 residues. The germline gives CDR1 MNHEY, CDR2 SVGAGI. The germline V and J ends were trimmed by 2 bases and 6 bases, with 20 bases remaining between them. The CDR3 spells CASSYPKGAGVPNEQFF. Written as DNA, the CDR3 is TGTGCCAGCAGTTACCCCAAGGGGGCGGGAGTCCCCAATGAGCAGTTCTTC.

This clonotype was observed at least ten times. This chain connects TRBV28 to TRBJ2-6; D is undetermined. This CDR3 is 15 amino acids long. V lost 4 bases and J 0 bases, leaving 7 bases between the germline ends. CDR1 and CDR2 (germline): MDHEN, SYDVKM. The CDR3: CASSSDTSGANVLTF. The CDR3 nucleotides are TGTGCCAGCAGTTCTGACACCTCTGGGGCCAACGTCCTGACTTTC.

The V gene is TRBV20-1, the J gene TRBJ2-3; D might be TRBD2 (6 bases). Germline loops: CDR1 DFQATT, CDR2 SNEGSKA (reference sequence). This CDR3 spans 14 amino acids. The V end was cut by 3 bases, the J end by 6 bases, with 16 bases between. CDR3 coding DNA: TGCAGTGCTAGTCTAGCGCTGAGGACGGATACGCAGTATTTT. Translation: CSASLALRTDTQYF.

This rearrangement joins TRBV15 to TRBJ2-2, with D possibly TRBD1 on 5 matching bases. Per the germline V gene, CDR1 is LNHNV and CDR2 is YYDKDF (reference sequence). Trimming removed 0 bases at V and 3 bases at J, with 8 bases between. This CDR3 is built from 15 residues. The CDR3 sequence is CATSREVQDTGELFF. The CDR3, as DNA: TGTGCCACCAGCAGAGAAGTACAGGACACCGGGGAGCTGTTTTTT.

The rearrangement links TRBV12-3 or TRBV12-4 to TRBJ1-5; D possibly corresponds to TRBD1 (5 bases). The V gene lost 7 bases and the J gene lost 4 bases, with 20 bases spanning the gap. This CDR3 contains 16 residues. CDR3 in amino acids: CASTPNWGRGNQPQHF. Written as DNA, the CDR3 is TGTGCCAGCACCCCCAACTGGGGCCGGGGGAATCAGCCCCAGCATTTT.

The V gene is TRBV6-5, the J gene TRBJ2-7; 7 positions match TRBD2. Trimming took 4 bases from V and 3 from J; bases not matched to a gene: 12. Germline lookup yields CDR1 MNHEY and CDR2 SVGAGI. CDR3 length: 16 residues. The CDR3 protein is CASSSSKTSLIYEQYF. The CDR3 DNA follows: TGTGCCAGCAGTTCGTCCAAGACTAGCCTAATCTACGAGCAGTACTTC.

This clonotype was counted ten times or more. The chain uses TRBV10-3 and TRBJ2-5; TRBD2 is a possible D gene (6 bases). V was shortened by 11 bases and J by 3 bases, with 13 bases between the two germline ends. Germline CDR1 reads ENHRY; CDR2 reads SYGVKD. The CDR3 consists of 12 residues. In DNA, the CDR3 is TGTGCCGCCACTTCTAGCGAAGAGACCCAGTACTTC. Its translation: CAATSSEETQYF.

This chain uses TRBV11-3 with TRBJ2-1; 12 positions match TRBD2. The germline CDR1 and CDR2 sequences are SGHNT and YENEEA. The V and J ends lost 7 bases and 5 bases, in that order; junction bases with no gene match: 6. This CDR3 contains 15 residues. As DNA, the CDR3 is TGTGCCAGCACCGATACTAGCGGGAGGCACAATGAGCAGTTCTTC. Amino acid sequence: CASTDTSGRHNEQFF.

In its sample, this clonotype was seen many times. The chain joins TRBV4-3 to TRBJ2-2, with D perhaps TRBD1 or TRBD2 (5 bases each). The germline V and J ends were trimmed by 4 bases and 4 bases, with 13 bases remaining between them. The CDR3 totals 15 residues. From germline, CDR1 is LGHNA and CDR2 YSLEER. DNA of the CDR3: TGCGCCAGCAGCCTCCGGGGCATTGGCACCGGGGAGCTGTTTTTT. Amino acids: CASSLRGIGTGELFF.

At least ten counts were recorded for this clonotype. This chain connects TRBV29-1 to TRBJ2-2; no reliable D call. The V end lost 7 bases, the J end lost 5 bases, and 11 bases lay between the germline ends. The CDR3 loop spans 12 amino acids. Germline values: CDR1 SQVTM, CDR2 ANQGSEA. The DNA for the CDR3 is TGCAGCGCGTTAATTTGGACCGGGGAGCTGTTTTTT. Translation gives CSALIWTGELFF.

This clonotype was counted at least ten times. The chain uses TRBV24-1 and TRBJ2-1; 7 bases are a match to TRBD2. Germline values: CDR1 KGHDR, CDR2 SFDVKD. Losses at the gene ends were 2 bases for V and 7 bases for J; bases not matched to a gene: 1. CDR3 length: 13 amino acids. For the CDR3, the DNA is TGTGCCACCAGTGATTGGGGGGGAAATGAGCAGTTCTTC. Its translation: CATSDWGGNEQFF.

The V call is TRBV19, the J call TRBJ1-5; possible D gene TRBD1, 5 bases. The CDR3 is made up of 15 amino acids. Germline CDR1 is LNHDA and CDR2 is SQIVND (reference sequence). The V end was cut by 8 bases, the J end by 0 bases, with 14 bases between. As DNA, the CDR3 is TGTGCCAGTGGGACTAACTTATATAGCAATCAGCCCCAGCATTTT. Translation: CASGTNLYSNQPQHF.

CDR3 region: CASSRLAGVDEQYF. The CDR3, as DNA: TGTGCCAGCAGTAGACTAGCGGGAGTGGACGAGCAGTACTTC. V gene TRBV12-3 or TRBV12-4 combines with J gene TRBJ2-7; 12 bases are a match to TRBD2. V lost 5 bases, J lost 5 bases, and 4 bases stayed unmatched. CDR3 length: 14 amino acids.

The rearrangement joins TRBV5-1 to TRBJ2-7; D unresolved. CDR3 length equals 14 residues. V lost 0 bases, J lost 1 base, and 8 bases lay in between. Germline CDR1 SGHRS, CDR2 YFSETQ. For the CDR3, the DNA is TGCGCCAGCAGCTTGGGTTCACCATCCTACGAGCAGTACTTC. Its translation is CASSLGSPSYEQYF.

This clonotype has a handful of counts. The J gene is TRBJ1-2, the V gene TRBV12-3 or TRBV12-4; 10 positions agree with TRBD1. J lost 7 bases, V lost 1 base, and 3 bases had no gene match. The length of the CDR3 is 14 residues. As DNA, the CDR3 is TGTGCCAGCAGTTTAGTAAGGACAGGGGGTGGCTACACCTTC. It codes for CASSLVRTGGGYTF.

This chain connects TRBV28 to TRBJ2-5; 8 positions match TRBD1. This CDR3 contains 16 residues. Trimming took 4 bases from V and 0 from J; bases not matched to a gene: 7. Germline-derived CDR1 and CDR2 are MDHEN and SYDVKM. The CDR3 spells CASSSTRQGHQETQYF. As DNA, the CDR3 is TGTGCCAGCAGTTCCACCCGACAGGGGCACCAAGAGACCCAGTACTTC.

This clonotype was detected only a few times. This chain links TRBV9 with TRBJ2-7; 10 nucleotides agree with TRBD1. Germline-derived CDR1 and CDR2 are SGDLS and YYNGEE. J gave up 5 bases and V 3 bases, and 8 bases lay outside the gene matches. This CDR3 is built from 15 residues. DNA of the CDR3: TGTGCCAGCAGCGCGGGAGCGACAGGGGGCCACGAGCAGTACTTC. This codes for CASSAGATGGHEQYF.

This clonotype was recorded a few times. The chain couples TRBV7-3 to TRBJ2-2, with D possibly matching TRBD2 (6 bases). CDR1 SGHTA and CDR2 FQGTGA come from the germline V gene. With 1 base removed from V and 6 bases from J, the gap between germline ends came to 12 bases. The CDR3 has 15 amino acids. This chain's CDR3 is CASSLRWRASGELFF. CDR3 in DNA: TGTGCCAGCAGCTTAAGGTGGAGGGCTTCCGGGGAGCTGTTTTTT.

The rearrangement links TRBV2 to TRBJ2-3; D possibly matches TRBD1 or TRBD2 (6 bases each). This CDR3 is built from 19 residues. Between the trimmed V and J ends, which lost 10 bases and 2 bases, there was a span of 31 bases. Germline lookup yields CDR1 SNHLY and CDR2 FYNNEI. The CDR3 loop is CAICWGAGLLPGPTDTQYF. CDR3 coding DNA: TGTGCCATCTGTTGGGGGGCGGGGTTACTCCCGGGCCCCACAGATACGCAGTATTTT.

This clonotype was seen many times. In DNA form, the CDR3 reads TGTGCCAGCAGCCCCAGCGGCCGGACAGATACGCAGTATTTT. Translated, it gives CASSPSGRTDTQYF. The V call is TRBV11-3, the J call TRBJ2-3; D is possibly TRBD2 (5 bases). The length of the CDR3 is 14 residues. The germline V and J ends were trimmed by 5 bases and 3 bases, with 12 bases remaining between them. Germline V lookup: CDR1 SGHNT, CDR2 YENEEA.

This chain connects TRBV12-3 or TRBV12-4 to TRBJ1-3; no definite D call. CDR3 size: 20 residues. Trimming removed 2 bases at V and 0 bases at J, with 23 bases between. CDR3 DNA sequence: TGTGCCAGCAGTTTACCACCCCACCCGGGCTCTACCTACTCTGGAAACACCATATATTTT. It specifies CASSLPPHPGSTYSGNTIYF.

This clonotype occurred a few times. The chain employs TRBV6-5 and TRBJ2-5, with D maybe TRBD1 (5 bases). Germline loops: CDR1 MNHEY, CDR2 SVGAGI. Trimming took off 3 bases at V and 0 bases at J, with 8 bases between the two ends. The CDR3 runs to 14 residues. The CDR3 coding sequence is TGTGCCAGCAGTTATGCAGGGTACCAAGAGACCCAGTACTTC. Amino acid sequence: CASSYAGYQETQYF.

This clonotype showed up just a few times. The chain is built from TRBV6-2 or TRBV6-3 and TRBJ2-1; D remains ambiguous. CDR3 length: 14 amino acids. Per the germline V gene, CDR1 is MNHEY and CDR2 is SVGEGT. Trimming pared 2 bases from V and 1 base from J, leaving 6 bases between. CDR3 DNA sequence: TGTGCCAGCAGTTACGGAGATTCCTACAATGAGCAGTTCTTC. This encodes CASSYGDSYNEQFF.

This clonotype was counted ten times or more. The genes are TRBV12-3 or TRBV12-4 and TRBJ2-7, with unresolved D. V lost 0 bases, J lost 7 bases, and 4 bases lay in between. The CDR3 extends over 11 amino acids. The CDR3 is CASSLALEQYF. The DNA of the CDR3 is TGTGCCAGCAGTTTAGCGTTGGAGCAGTACTTC.

CDR3 amino acids: CSADGPSTDTQYF. CDR3 nucleotides: TGCAGCGCGGACGGACCTAGCACAGATACGCAGTATTTT. The chain joins TRBV29-1 to TRBJ2-3; D gene uncertain. Germline CDR1 and CDR2: SQVTM and ANQGSEA. The CDR3 contains 13 residues. V was pared by 7 bases and J by 0 bases, with 11 bases between.

V is TRBV5-1 and J is TRBJ2-3, with 8 bases fitting TRBD2. The CDR3 consists of 14 residues. Germline trimming cut 3 bases from V and 5 bases from J; bases unmatched to any gene: 5. Germline CDR1 and CDR2: SGHRS and YFSETQ. The CDR3 DNA reads as TGCGCCAGCAGCTCCTTTGCGGGGGGAGATACGCAGTATTTT. As protein: CASSSFAGGDTQYF. Based on the CDR3 plus reference TRBV5-1 and TRBJ2-3, the full variable domain is KAGVTQTPRYLIKTRGQQVTLSCSPISGHRSVSWYQQTPGQGLQFLFEYFSETQRNKGNFPGRFSGRQFSNSRSEMNVSTLELGDSALYLCASSSFAGGDTQYFGPGTRLTVL.

This chain uses TRBV21-1 with TRBJ2-5; the DNA was not compared with TRBD1, the D call given in the table. TRBV21-1 constitutes a pseudogene. This CDR3 contains 14 residues. CDR3 nucleotides: TGTGCCAGCAGCAAAGGTCGCTGTTCCGGGACCCAGTACTTC. Translation gives CASSKGRCSGTQYF.

This clonotype has more than one count but fewer than ten. The rearrangement joins TRBV10-2 to TRBJ2-4; D gene ambiguous. V shed 3 bases and J shed 11 bases, with 8 bases lying between them. The CDR3 has 11 residues. Germline V CDR1 and CDR2: WSHSY, SAAADI. CDR3 nucleotide sequence: TGCGCCAGCAGTGATTGGTCTTTTCAGTACTTC. Amino acids: CASSDWSFQYF.

This clonotype came up many times. This chain uses TRBV28 with TRBJ2-1; a possible D gene is TRBD1 (5 bases). The CDR3 contains 16 residues. Germline V lookup: CDR1 MDHEN, CDR2 SYDVKM. Trimming left V 5 bases short and J 0 bases short, with 14 bases between. The CDR3 protein is CASSPLGQDSYNEQFF. The CDR3 nucleotides are TGTGCCAGCAGTCCATTGGGGCAGGACTCCTACAATGAGCAGTTCTTC. The full variable domain, completed using reference TRBV28 and TRBJ2-1, is DVKVTQSSRYLVKRTGEKVFLECVQDMDHENMFWYRQDPGLGLRLIYFSYDVKMKEKGDIPEGYSVSREKKERFSLILESASTNQTSMYLCASSPLGQDSYNEQFFGPGTRLTVL.

J is TRBJ2-4 and V is TRBV27; TRBD1 matches at 7 bases. Per germline, CDR1 MNHEY and CDR2 SMNVEV (reference sequence). The CDR3 runs 16 residues. Unmatched junction bases numbered 15, after V lost 5 bases and J lost 8 bases. This CDR3 is CASSPRQGPDFHIQYF. The CDR3 DNA reads as TGTGCCAGCAGTCCCCGACAGGGCCCCGACTTTCACATTCAGTACTTC.

V is TRBV29-1 and J is TRBJ1-5; 10 nucleotides match TRBD1. This CDR3 spans 13 amino acids. Germline CDR1 is SQVTM and CDR2 is ANQGSEA. With 7 bases clipped from V and 5 bases from J, the junction kept 5 bases outside the gene matches. CDR3 sequence (DNA): TGCAGCGCCTCCGGGACAGGGGATCAGCCCCAGCATTTT. It yields the protein CSASGTGDQPQHF.